The rows below give T cell receptor beta chains drawn from one sample of a study of breast tumors, draining lymph nodes, adjacent tissues. TCRdb recomputed calls from the multiplex PCR reads with MiXCR, one row per CDR3 protein. The table has some 230,000 distinct CDR3 sequences, less than 45% seen once. Sequenced: axillary lymph node tissue. The receptors were gathered from a female donor with breast cancer. Some clones in this sample may be carry-over from other donors' samples. Both conserved end residues are part of each CDR3. A D gene is named only where the DNA matches it firmly.

>TRBV7-2|TRBD1
CASSPGQGARNEQFF
>TRBV4-3|NA
CASSQGVETQYF
>TRBV29-1|TRBD2
CSVELLAGFNNEQFF
>TRBV15|NA
CATSSLGGYGYTF
>TRBV6-6|TRBD2
CASSYGLAGGWETPYF
>TRBV20-1|TRBD2
CSARPIAGAYEQYF
>TRBV5-4|NA
CASSSGTMLADQETQYF
>TRBV5-1|TRBD2
CASSTGTSAGITDTQYF
>TRBV9|NA
CASSPADGHTQYF
>TRBV4-1|NA
CASSQGEGETQYF
>TRBV19|NA
CASSIGALAYTF
>TRBV19|TRBD2
CASSSGLAGLTDTQYF
>TRBV7-6|TRBD1
CASSPLGTVTDTQYF
>TRBV2|TRBD2
CASSAPTSTTQYF
>TRBV19|NA
CASRERINTGELFF
>TRBV7-2|NA
CASSLSQGHGYTF
>TRBV6-5|NA
CASGGGEGQPQHF
>TRBV12-3/TRBV12-4|NA
CASSYLGPNSPLHF
>TRBV6-5|NA
CASSHSSPPGLSGNTIYF
>TRBV7-3|TRBD1
CASSYPGGLSYEQYF
>TRBV6-5|NA
CASSYDRLNGYNEQFF
>TRBV10-3|NA
CAISKIGAEAFF
>TRBV15|NA
CATSREFTGIYNEQFF
>TRBV12-3/TRBV12-4|TRBD1
CASSPGTGVKSPLHF
>TRBV24-1|TRBD1
CATSDRDREEQYF
>TRBV6-5|NA
CASTALALTDNEQFF
>TRBV9|NA
CASKEDGRGGVRYGYTF
>TRBV5-4|TRBD1
CASSIAGQGYGYTF